These 21 T cell receptor beta chains came from one sample sequenced in a study of shared clonotypes between healthy human individuals. Using immunoSEQ multiplex PCR, the repertoire was profiled, and TCRdb retains in-frame clones only, with some absent. Of around 700,000 clones listed, approximately 74% were seen once; the top ten hold less than 2%. The sample comprised memory CD4+ T cells sorted from blood. Subset in this sample: CD45RA-negative fraction. Source of these receptors: a woman younger than 45 in good health.

This sequence joins TRBV29-1 and TRBJ2-3, with D possibly being TRBD2 (6 bases). Germline CDR1 SQVTM, CDR2 ANQGSEA. The CDR3 is 14 residues long. V lost 7 bases to trimming and J lost 1 base, with 15 bases between them. The CDR3 sequence: CSGLRDLRTDTQYF. DNA of the CDR3: TGCAGCGGGCTAAGGGACTTACGCACAGATACGCAGTATTTT.

The V gene is TRBV12-2, the J gene TRBJ2-5; the table's D call of TRBD2 was not tested on the DNA. TRBV12-2 is a pseudogene segment. The CDR3 covers 18 residues. This chain's CDR3 is CASRAKYTPGLAGETQYF. Here the CDR3 DNA reads TGTGCAAGTCGCGCGAAATATACCCCGGGACTAGCGGGAGAGACCCAGTACTTC.

The V gene is TRBV19, the J gene TRBJ2-1; no definite D call. CDR3 size: 14 residues. In germline, CDR1 is LNHDA, CDR2 SQIVND (reference sequence). V was clipped by 0 bases and J by 6 bases, with 9 bases between them. The CDR3 region has the DNA TGTGCCAGTAGTATAGACGGCAGTGGCAATGAGCAGTTCTTC. Protein sequence: CASSIDGSGNEQFF. Full variable domain (missing parts from reference TRBV19 and TRBJ2-1): DGGITQSPKYLFRKEGQNVTLSCEQNLNHDAMYWYRQDPGQGLRLIYYSQIVNDFQKGDIAEGYSVSREKKESFPLTVTSAQKNPTAFYLCASSIDGSGNEQFFGPGTRLTVL.

The rearrangement links TRBV11-2 to TRBJ2-7, with TRBD1 as a possible D gene (5 bases). CDR1 and CDR2 from the germline V gene are SGHAT and FQNNGV. The CDR3 totals 13 residues. V dropped 6 bases and J dropped 1 base, with 10 bases sitting between them. Here the CDR3 DNA reads TGTGCCAGCAGGAAAACAGGTTCCTACGAGCAGTACTTC. As protein: CASRKTGSYEQYF.

The chain is built from TRBV19 and TRBJ2-5, with unresolved D. The V gene lost 4 bases and the J gene lost 4 bases, with 16 bases spanning the gap. Germline CDR1 and CDR2: LNHDA and SQIVND (reference sequence). The length of the CDR3 is 15 residues. For the CDR3, the DNA is TGTGCCAGTAGTACCGGGCTAGTACCGTCAGAGACCCAGTACTTC. Its protein product is CASSTGLVPSETQYF.

V gene TRBV29-1 combines with J gene TRBJ2-5; perhaps TRBD1 as D (8 bases). V was shortened by 7 bases and J by 5 bases, with 20 bases between the two germline ends. The CDR3 sequence is 14 residues long. Germline assignment: CDR1 SQVTM and CDR2 ANQGSEA. Here the CDR3 reads CSGFSNRGGETQYF. In DNA form, the CDR3 reads TGCAGCGGCTTTTCCAACAGGGGGGGGGAGACCCAGTACTTC.

This clone was seen ten or more times. Other nucleotide sequences in the sample specify the same CDR3. The chain couples TRBV7-2 to TRBJ2-7; 7 bases fit TRBD2. In germline, CDR1 is SGHTA, CDR2 FQGNSA. J lost 0 bases, V lost 5 bases, and 4 bases had no gene match. This CDR3 is built from 14 residues. The CDR3 spells CASSPQRDSYEQYF. The CDR3 DNA sequence: TGTGCCAGCAGCCCCCAGCGGGACTCCTACGAGCAGTACTTC.

This clone was observed a handful of times. The J gene is TRBJ1-5, the V gene TRBV10-2; D is possibly TRBD1 (5 bases). CDR3 length: 14 amino acids. V lost 6 bases and J 2 bases, leaving 11 bases between the germline ends. CDR1 and CDR2 from the germline V gene are WSHSY and SAAADI. CDR3 residues: CASRGQEGNQPQHF. CDR3 DNA sequence: TGCGCCAGCAGGGGGCAGGAGGGCAATCAGCCCCAGCATTTT.

This clone was found many times. The chain couples TRBV11-3 to TRBJ2-2; TRBD2 matches at 7 bases. In germline, CDR1 is SGHNT, CDR2 YENEEA. V shed 1 base, J shed 1 base, and the junction held 3 bases outside the gene matches. The length of the CDR3 is 16 residues. The CDR3 bases are TGTGCCAGCAGCTTAGTCCTAGCGGAGAACACCGGGGAGCTGTTTTTT. Its translation: CASSLVLAENTGELFF.

As to this clone: Other DNA sequences in the sample encode the same CDR3. The rearrangement joins TRBV5-6 to TRBJ2-3, with a possible D match to TRBD2 (5 bases). Germline V gene data show CDR1 as SGHDT and CDR2 as YYEEEE. V shed 5 bases and J shed 1 base, with 11 bases lying between them. The CDR3 is 14 amino acids. CDR3 loop: CASSRSGGTDTQYF. The CDR3 region has the DNA TGTGCCAGCAGTCGGAGCGGCGGCACAGATACGCAGTATTTT.

J is TRBJ2-4 and V is TRBV7-9, with 11 bases fitting TRBD2. Germline CDR1 and CDR2: SEHNR and FQNEAQ (reference sequence). After removal of 3 bases from V and 6 bases from J, the junction contained 1 base not matched to a gene. CDR3 length equals 14 residues. The CDR3 DNA reads TGTGCCAGCAGCTTTAGCGGGAGGGTAAACATTCAGTACTTC. As protein: CASSFSGRVNIQYF.

The chain has TRBV11-2 and TRBJ1-4; 8 bases line up with TRBD1. The CDR3 has 15 residues. J gave up 5 bases and V 2 bases, and 4 bases lay outside the gene matches. CDR1 is SGHAT, CDR2 FQNNGV, per germline. DNA for the CDR3: TGTGCCAGCAGCTTAAGGACAGGGCGAAATGAAAAACTGTTTTTT. Its protein product is CASSLRTGRNEKLFF. The full variable domain, with the rest looked up from reference TRBV11-2 and TRBJ1-4, is EAGVAQSPRYKIIEKRQSVAFWCNPISGHATLYWYQQILGQGPKLLIQFQNNGVVDDSQLPKDRFSAERLKGVDSTLKIQPAKLEDSAVYLCASSLRTGRNEKLFFGSGTQLSVL.

The chain combines TRBV7-3 with TRBJ2-1, with 7 bases fitting TRBD2. The germline V gene encodes CDR1 SGHTA and CDR2 FQGTGA. The junction had 10 bases not matched to a gene; V was cut back by 1 base and J by 7 bases. CDR3 length: 16 amino acids. The CDR3 DNA is TGTGCCAGCAGCTTAAGGGCGGGCAGCGGGGTAAATGAGCAGTTCTTC. This translates into CASSLRAGSGVNEQFF.

The chain combines TRBV10-2 with TRBJ1-1; no clear D. Trimming pared 10 bases from V and 4 bases from J, leaving 19 bases between. This CDR3 is 14 amino acids long. From germline, CDR1 is WSHSY and CDR2 SAAADI. CDR3 region: CAIPPGISGTEAFF. In DNA, the CDR3 is TGCGCCATCCCCCCGGGGATTTCCGGCACTGAAGCTTTCTTT.

For this clone: The sample carries other DNA sequences with the same CDR3. As DNA, the CDR3 is TGCGCCAGCAGCTCCGGACAGTCCACGGGGTATGAAAAACTGTTTTTT. Its translation: CASSSGQSTGYEKLFF. This rearrangement joins TRBV5-1 to TRBJ1-4, with D possibly matching TRBD1 (6 bases). This CDR3 region has 16 residues. The germline V gene encodes CDR1 SGHRS and CDR2 YFSETQ. The V and J ends lost 3 bases and 6 bases respectively, with 18 bases between them.

The V call is TRBV4-2, the J call TRBJ2-1; maybe TRBD2 (5 bases). Germline lookup yields CDR1 LGHNA and CDR2 YNFKEQ. This CDR3 is 16 amino acids long. The V end was cut by 0 bases, the J end by 4 bases, with 13 bases between. This CDR3 is CASSQDTSTKYNEQFF. The DNA of the CDR3 is TGTGCCAGCAGCCAAGATACGTCGACTAAATACAATGAGCAGTTCTTC.

This chain connects TRBV27 to TRBJ2-3; weak D call: TRBD2 (5 bases). Looked up from germline, CDR1 is MNHEY and CDR2 is SMNVEV (reference sequence). The V gene lost 8 bases and the J gene lost 5 bases, with 14 bases spanning the gap. CDR3 length equals 13 residues. DNA for the CDR3: TGTGCCAGCCTTACTTTCCGGGGAGATACGCAGTATTTT. It codes for CASLTFRGDTQYF.

This chain uses TRBV28 with TRBJ2-7; 7 nucleotides line up with TRBD1. Per germline, CDR1 MDHEN and CDR2 SYDVKM. J lost 3 bases, V lost 3 bases, and 2 bases had no gene match. CDR3 size: 13 residues. CDR3 protein: CASSLDRFYEQYF. CDR3 bases: TGTGCCAGCAGTTTGGACAGGTTCTACGAGCAGTACTTC.

The J gene is TRBJ2-3, the V gene TRBV28; 10 bases map to TRBD2. The CDR3 consists of 22 residues. Germline V gives CDR1 MDHEN, CDR2 SYDVKM. The trim removed 5 bases at V and 3 bases at J, leaving 26 bases unmatched. As DNA, the CDR3 is TGTGCCAGCAGTCCAAGGACAGGGTCGATAGCGGGAGGATTAATTGGTACAGATACGCAGTATTTT. It translates to CASSPRTGSIAGGLIGTDTQYF.

The chain employs TRBV7-2 and TRBJ2-7, with D uncertain. The length of the CDR3 is 13 residues. V was pared by 1 base and J by 3 bases, with 7 bases between. Germline-derived CDR1 and CDR2 are SGHTA and FQGNSA. The CDR3 DNA is TGTGCCAGCAGCTTAGAGGTTCACTACGAGCAGTACTTC. Translated, it gives CASSLEVHYEQYF.

This clone was seen a few times. The gene calls are TRBV6-1 and TRBJ1-1; D is unresolved. Looked up from germline, CDR1 is MNHNS and CDR2 is SASEGT. The germline V and J ends were trimmed by 2 bases and 0 bases, with 13 bases remaining between them. This CDR3 spans 16 amino acids. The CDR3 region is CASSEYGLNMNTEAFF. The DNA for the CDR3 is TGTGCCAGCAGTGAATACGGACTCAATATGAACACTGAAGCTTTCTTT.